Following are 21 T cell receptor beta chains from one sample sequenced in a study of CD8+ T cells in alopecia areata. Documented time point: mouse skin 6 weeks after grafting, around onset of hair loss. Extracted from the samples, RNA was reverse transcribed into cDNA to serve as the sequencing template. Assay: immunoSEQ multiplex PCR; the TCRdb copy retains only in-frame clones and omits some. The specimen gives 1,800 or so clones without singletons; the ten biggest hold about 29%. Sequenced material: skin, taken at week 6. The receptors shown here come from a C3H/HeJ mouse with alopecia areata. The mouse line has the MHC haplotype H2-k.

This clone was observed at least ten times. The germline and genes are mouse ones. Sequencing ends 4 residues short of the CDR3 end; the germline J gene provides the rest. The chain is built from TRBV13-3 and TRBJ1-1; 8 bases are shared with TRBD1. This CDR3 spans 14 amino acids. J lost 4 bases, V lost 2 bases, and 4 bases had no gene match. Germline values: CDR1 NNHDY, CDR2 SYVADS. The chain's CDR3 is CASSDRGRSTEVFF. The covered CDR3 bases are TGTGCCAGCAGTGACAGGGGGCGAAGCACA.

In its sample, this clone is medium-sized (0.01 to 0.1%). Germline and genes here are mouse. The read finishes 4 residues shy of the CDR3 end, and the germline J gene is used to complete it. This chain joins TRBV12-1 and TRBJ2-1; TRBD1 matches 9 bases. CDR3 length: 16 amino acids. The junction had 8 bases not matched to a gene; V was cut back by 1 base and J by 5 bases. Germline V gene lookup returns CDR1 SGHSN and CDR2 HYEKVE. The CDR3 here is CASSLPDRGRDAEQFF. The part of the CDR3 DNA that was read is TGTGCCAGCTCTCTTCCCGACAGGGGGAGGGATGCT.

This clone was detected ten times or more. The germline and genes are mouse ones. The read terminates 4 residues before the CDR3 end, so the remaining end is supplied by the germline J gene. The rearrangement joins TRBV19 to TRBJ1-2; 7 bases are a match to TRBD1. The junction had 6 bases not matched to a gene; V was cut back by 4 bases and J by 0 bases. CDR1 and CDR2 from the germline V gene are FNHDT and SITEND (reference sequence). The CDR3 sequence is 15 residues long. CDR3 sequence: CASSSRQGANSDYTF. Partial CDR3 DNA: TGTGCCAGCAGTTCTCGACAGGGTGCAAACTCC.

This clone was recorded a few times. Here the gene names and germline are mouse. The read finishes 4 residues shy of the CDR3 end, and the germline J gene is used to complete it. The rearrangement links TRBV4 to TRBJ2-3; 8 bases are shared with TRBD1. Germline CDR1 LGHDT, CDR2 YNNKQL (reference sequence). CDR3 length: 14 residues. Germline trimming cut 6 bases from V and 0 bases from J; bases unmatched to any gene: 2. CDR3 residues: CASSPGGSAETLYF. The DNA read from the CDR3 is TGTGCCAGCAGTCCAGGGGGCAGTGCAGAA.

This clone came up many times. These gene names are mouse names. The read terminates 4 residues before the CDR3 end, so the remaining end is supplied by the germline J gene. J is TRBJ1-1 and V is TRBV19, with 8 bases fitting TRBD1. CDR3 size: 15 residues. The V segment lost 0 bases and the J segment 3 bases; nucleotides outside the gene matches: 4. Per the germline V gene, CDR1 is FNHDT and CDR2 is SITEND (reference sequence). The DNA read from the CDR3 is TGTGCCAGCAGTATAGCTGACAGGGGTGACACA. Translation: CASSIADRGDT. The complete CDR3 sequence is CASSIADRGDTEVFF.

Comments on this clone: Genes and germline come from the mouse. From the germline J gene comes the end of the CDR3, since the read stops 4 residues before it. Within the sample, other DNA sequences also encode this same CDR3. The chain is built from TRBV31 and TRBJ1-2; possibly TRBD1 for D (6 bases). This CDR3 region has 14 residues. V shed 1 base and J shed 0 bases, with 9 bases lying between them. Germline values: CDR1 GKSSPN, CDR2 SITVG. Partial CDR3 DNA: TGTGCCTGGAGTCCGGACAGAGCAAACTCC. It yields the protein CAWSPDRANS. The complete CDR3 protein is CAWSPDRANSDYTF.

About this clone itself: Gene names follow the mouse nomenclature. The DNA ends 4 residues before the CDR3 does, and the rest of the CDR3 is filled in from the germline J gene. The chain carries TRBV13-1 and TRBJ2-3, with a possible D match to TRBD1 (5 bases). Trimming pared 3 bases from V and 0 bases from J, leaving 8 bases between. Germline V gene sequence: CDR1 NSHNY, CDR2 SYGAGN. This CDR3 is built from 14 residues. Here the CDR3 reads CASSGQSSAETLYF. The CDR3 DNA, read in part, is TGTGCCAGCAGTGGACAGTCTAGTGCAGAA.

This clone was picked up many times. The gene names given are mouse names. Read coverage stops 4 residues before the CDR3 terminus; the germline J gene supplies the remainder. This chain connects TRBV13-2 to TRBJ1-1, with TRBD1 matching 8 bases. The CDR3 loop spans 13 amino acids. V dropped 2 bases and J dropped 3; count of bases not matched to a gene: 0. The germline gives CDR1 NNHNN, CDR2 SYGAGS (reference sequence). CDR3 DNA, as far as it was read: TGTGCCAGCGGTGAGACAGGGGACACA. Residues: CASGETGDT. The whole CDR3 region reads CASGETGDTEVFF.

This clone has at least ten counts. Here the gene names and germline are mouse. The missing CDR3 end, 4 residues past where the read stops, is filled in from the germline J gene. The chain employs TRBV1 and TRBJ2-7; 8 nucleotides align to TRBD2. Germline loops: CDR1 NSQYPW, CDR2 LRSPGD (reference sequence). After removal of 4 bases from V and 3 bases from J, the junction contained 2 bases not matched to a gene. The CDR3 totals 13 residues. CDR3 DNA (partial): TGCACCTGCAGTGACGGGACTGGCTAT. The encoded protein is CTCSDGTGY. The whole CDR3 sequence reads CTCSDGTGYEQYF. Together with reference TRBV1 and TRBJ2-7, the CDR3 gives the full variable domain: VTLLEQNPRWRLVPRGQAVNLRCILKNSQYPWMSWYQQDLQKQLQWLFTLRSPGDKEVKSLPGADYLATRVTDTELRLQVANMSQGRTLYCTCSDGTGYEQYFGPGTRLTVL.

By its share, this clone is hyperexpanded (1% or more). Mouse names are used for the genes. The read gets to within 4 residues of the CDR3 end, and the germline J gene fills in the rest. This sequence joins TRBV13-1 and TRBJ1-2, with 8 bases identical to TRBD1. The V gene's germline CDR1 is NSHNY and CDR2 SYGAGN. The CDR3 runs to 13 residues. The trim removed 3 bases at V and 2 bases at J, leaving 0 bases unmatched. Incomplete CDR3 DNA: TGTGCCAGCAGTGGGACAGGGAACTCC. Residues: CASSGTGNS. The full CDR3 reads CASSGTGNSDYTF.

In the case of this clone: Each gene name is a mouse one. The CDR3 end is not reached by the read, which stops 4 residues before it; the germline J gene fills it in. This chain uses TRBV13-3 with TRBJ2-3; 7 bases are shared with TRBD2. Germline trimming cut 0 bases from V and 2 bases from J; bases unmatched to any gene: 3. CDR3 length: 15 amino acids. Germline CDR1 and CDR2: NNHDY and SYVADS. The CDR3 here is CASSDVGGFAETLYF. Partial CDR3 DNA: TGTGCCAGCAGTGATGTTGGGGGGTTTGCAGAA.

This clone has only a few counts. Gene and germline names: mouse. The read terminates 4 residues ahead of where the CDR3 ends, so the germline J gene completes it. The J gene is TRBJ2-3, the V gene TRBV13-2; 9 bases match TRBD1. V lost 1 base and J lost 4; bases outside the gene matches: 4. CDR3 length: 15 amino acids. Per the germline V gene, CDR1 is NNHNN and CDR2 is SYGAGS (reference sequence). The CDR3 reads CASGDSDRGSETLYF. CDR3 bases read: TGTGCCAGCGGTGATTCGGACAGGGGTTCAGAA.

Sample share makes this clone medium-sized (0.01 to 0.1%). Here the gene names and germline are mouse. The CDR3 sequence: CASSIQGANTEVFF. The part of the CDR3 DNA that was read is TGTGCCAGCAGCATACAGGGCGCAAACACA. The rearrangement joins TRBV13-3 to TRBJ1-1, with D perhaps TRBD1 (6 bases). The CDR3 end is not reached by the read, which stops 4 residues before it; the germline J gene fills it in. The ends were cut back, 5 bases at V and 0 bases at J, with 11 bases in the middle. The CDR3 runs 14 residues. The V gene's germline CDR1 is NNHDY and CDR2 SYVADS.

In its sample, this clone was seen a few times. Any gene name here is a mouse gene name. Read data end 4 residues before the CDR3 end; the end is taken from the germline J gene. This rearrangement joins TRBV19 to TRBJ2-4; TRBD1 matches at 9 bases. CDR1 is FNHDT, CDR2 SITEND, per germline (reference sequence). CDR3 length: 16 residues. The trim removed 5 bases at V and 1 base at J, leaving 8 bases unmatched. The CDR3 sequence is CASSPLDRGGQNTLYF. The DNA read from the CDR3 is TGTGCCAGCAGCCCTCTGGACAGGGGAGGTCAAAAC. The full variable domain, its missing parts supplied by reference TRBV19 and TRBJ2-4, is GGIITQTPKFLIGQEGQKLTLKCQQNFNHDTMYWYRQDSGKGLRLIYYSITENDLQKGDLSEGYDASREKKSSFSLTVTSAQKNEMAVFLCASSPLDRGGQNTLYFGAGTRLSVL.

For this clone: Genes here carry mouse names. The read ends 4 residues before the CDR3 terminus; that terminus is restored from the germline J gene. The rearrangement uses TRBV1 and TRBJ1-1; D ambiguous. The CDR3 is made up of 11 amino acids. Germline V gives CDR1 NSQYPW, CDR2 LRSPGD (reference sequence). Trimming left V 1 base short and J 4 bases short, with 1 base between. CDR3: CTCSAGTEVFF. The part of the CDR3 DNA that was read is TGCACCTGCAGTGCAGGCACA.

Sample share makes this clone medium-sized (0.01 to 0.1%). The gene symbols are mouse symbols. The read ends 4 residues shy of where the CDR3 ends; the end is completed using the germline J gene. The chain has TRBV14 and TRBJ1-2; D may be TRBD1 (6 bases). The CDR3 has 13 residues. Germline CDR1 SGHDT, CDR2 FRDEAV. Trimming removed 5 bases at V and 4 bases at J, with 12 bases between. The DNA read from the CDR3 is TGTGCCAGCAGCCCCACAGGGTTCTCC. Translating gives CASSPTGFS. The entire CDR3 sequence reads CASSPTGFSDYTF.

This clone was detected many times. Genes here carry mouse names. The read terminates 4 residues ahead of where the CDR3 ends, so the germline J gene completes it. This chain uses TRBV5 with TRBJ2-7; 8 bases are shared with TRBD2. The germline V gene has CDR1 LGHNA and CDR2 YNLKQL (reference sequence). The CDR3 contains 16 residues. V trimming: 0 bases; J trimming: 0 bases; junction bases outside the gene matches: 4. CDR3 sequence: CASSQDLGGFSYEQYF. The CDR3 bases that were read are TGTGCCAGCAGCCAAGATCTGGGGGGCTTCTCCTAT.

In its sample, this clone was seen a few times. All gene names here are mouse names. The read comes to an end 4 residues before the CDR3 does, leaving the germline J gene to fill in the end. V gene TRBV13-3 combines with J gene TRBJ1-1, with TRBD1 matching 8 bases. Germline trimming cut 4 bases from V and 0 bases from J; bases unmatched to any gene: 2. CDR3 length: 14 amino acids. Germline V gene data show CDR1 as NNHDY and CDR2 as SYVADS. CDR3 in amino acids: CASSLQGANTEVFF. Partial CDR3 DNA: TGTGCCAGCAGTTTACAGGGGGCAAACACA.

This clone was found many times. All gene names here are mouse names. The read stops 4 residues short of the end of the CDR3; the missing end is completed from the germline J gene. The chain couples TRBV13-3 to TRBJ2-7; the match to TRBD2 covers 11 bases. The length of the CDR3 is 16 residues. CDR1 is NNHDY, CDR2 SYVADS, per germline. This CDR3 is CASSDSHWGGAYEQYF. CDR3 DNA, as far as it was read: TGTGCCAGCAGTGATTCCCACTGGGGGGGCGCGTAT.

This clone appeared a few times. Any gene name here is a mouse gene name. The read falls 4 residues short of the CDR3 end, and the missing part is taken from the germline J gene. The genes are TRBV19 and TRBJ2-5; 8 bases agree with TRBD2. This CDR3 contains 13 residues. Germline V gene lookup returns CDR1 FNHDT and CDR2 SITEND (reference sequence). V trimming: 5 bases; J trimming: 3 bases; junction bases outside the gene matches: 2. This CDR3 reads CASRTGAQDTQYF. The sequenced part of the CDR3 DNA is TGTGCCAGCAGGACTGGGGCGCAAGAC.

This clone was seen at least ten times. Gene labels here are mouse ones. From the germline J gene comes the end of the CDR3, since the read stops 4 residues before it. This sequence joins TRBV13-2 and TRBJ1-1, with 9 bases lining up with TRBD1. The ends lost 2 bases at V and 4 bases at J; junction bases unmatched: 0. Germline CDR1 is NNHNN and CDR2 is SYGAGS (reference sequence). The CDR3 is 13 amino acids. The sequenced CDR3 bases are TGTGCCAGCGGTGAGACAGGGGGCACA. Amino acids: CASGETGGT. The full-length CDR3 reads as CASGETGGTEVFF.